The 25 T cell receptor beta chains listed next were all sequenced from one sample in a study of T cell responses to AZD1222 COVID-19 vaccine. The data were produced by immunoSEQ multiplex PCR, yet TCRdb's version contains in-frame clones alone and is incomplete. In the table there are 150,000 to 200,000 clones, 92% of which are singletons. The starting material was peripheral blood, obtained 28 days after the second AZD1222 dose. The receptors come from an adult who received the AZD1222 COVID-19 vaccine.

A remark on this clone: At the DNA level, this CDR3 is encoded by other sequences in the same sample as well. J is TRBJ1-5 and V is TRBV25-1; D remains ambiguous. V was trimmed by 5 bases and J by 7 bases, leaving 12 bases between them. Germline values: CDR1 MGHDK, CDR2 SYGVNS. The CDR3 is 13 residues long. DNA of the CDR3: TGTGCCAGCAGTCCCACCGGAGAGCAGCCCCAGCATTTT. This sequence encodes CASSPTGEQPQHF.

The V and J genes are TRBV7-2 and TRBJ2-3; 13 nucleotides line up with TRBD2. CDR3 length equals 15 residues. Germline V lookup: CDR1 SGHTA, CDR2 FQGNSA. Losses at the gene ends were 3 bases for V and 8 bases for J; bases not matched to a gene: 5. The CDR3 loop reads CASSFTSGGAATQYF. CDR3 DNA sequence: TGTGCCAGCAGCTTCACTAGCGGGGGGGCCGCTACGCAGTATTTT.

The CDR3 DNA follows: TGTGCCAGCAGCCCGGACCCCCCAAACTATGGCTACACCTTC. It specifies CASSPDPPNYGYTF. V is TRBV2 and J is TRBJ1-2; no clear D gene. The germline V gene has CDR1 SNHLY and CDR2 FYNNEI. This CDR3 has 14 residues. V lost 6 bases, J lost 2 bases, and 13 bases lay in between.

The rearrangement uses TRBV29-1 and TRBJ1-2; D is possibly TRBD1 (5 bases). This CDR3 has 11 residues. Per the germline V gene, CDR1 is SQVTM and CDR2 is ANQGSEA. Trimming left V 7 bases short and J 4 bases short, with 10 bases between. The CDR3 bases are TGCAGCGGCCCCGGGGCCTATGGCTACACCTTC. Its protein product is CSGPGAYGYTF.

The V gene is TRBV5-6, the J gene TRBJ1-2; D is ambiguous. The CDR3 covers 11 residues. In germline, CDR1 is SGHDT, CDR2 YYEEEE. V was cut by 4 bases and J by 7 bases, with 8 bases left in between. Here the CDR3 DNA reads TGTGCCAGCAGCATAATGGGTGGCTACACCTTC. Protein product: CASSIMGGYTF.

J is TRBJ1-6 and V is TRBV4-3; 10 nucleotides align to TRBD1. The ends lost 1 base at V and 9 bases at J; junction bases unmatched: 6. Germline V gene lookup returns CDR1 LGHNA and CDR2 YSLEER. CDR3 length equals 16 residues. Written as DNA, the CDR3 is TGCGCCAGCAGCCAAGGAGGCGGGACAGGGGCTTCACCCCTCCACTTT. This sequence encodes CASSQGGGTGASPLHF.

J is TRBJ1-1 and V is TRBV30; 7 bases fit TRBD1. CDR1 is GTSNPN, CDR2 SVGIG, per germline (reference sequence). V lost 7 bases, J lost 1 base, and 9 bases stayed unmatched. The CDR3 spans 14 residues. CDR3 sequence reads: CASGRYRGNTEAFF. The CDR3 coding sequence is TGTGCCTCTGGACGTTACAGGGGGAACACTGAAGCTTTCTTT.

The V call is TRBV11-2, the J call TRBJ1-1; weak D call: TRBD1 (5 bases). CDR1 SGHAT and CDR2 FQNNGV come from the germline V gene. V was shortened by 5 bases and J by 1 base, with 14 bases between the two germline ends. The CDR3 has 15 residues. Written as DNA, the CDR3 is TGTGCCAGCAGCCTAACGGACACTTCGAACACTGAAGCTTTCTTT. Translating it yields CASSLTDTSNTEAFF. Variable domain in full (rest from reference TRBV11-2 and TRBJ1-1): EAGVAQSPRYKIIEKRQSVAFWCNPISGHATLYWYQQILGQGPKLLIQFQNNGVVDDSQLPKDRFSAERLKGVDSTLKIQPAKLEDSAVYLCASSLTDTSNTEAFFGQGTRLTVV.

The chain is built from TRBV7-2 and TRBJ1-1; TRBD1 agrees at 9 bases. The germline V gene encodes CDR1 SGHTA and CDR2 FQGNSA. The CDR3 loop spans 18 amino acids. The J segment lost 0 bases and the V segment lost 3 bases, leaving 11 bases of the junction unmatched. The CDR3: CASSFVGQGRRMNTEAFF. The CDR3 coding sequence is TGTGCCAGCAGCTTTGTCGGACAGGGGCGGAGGATGAACACTGAAGCTTTCTTT.

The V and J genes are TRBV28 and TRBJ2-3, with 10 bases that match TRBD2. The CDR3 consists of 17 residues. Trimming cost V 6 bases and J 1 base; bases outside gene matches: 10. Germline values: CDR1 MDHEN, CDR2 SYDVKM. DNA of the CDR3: TGTGCCAGCAGCTCCCCCCCTAGCGGGAGACGCACAGATACGCAGTATTTT. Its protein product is CASSSPPSGRRTDTQYF.

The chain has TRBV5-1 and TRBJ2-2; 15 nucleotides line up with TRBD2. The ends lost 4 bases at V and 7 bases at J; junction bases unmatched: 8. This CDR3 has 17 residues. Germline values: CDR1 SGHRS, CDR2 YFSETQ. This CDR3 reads CASSPGLAGGPDGELFF. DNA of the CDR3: TGCGCCAGCAGCCCAGGACTAGCGGGAGGGCCTGACGGGGAGCTGTTTTTT.

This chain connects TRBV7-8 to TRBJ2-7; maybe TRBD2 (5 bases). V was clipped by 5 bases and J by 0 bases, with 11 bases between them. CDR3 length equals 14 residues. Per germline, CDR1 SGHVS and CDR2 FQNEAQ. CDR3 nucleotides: TGTGCCAGCAGCCAAGAGGACTTCTCCTACGAGCAGTACTTC. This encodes CASSQEDFSYEQYF.

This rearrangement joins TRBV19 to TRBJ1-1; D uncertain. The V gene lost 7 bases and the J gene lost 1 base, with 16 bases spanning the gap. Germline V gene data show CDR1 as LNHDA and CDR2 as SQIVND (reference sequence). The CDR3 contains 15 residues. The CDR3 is CASTPLPRPNTEAFF. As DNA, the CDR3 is TGTGCCAGTACCCCCTTGCCTAGACCGAACACTGAAGCTTTCTTT.

The CDR3 nucleotides are TGTGCCAGCACCACTAGCACCAAAAACATTCAGTACTTC. This translates into CASTTSTKNIQYF. The V and J genes are TRBV12-3 or TRBV12-4 and TRBJ2-4, with TRBD2 as a possible D gene (6 bases). Trimming took off 7 bases at V and 2 bases at J, with 9 bases between the two ends. CDR3 length equals 13 residues.

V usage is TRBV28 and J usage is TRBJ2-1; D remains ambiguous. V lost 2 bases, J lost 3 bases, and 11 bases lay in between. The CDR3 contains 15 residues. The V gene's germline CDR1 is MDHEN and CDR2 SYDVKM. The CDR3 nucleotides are TGTGCCAGCAGTTTAGAGGACGGGTTCTACAATGAGCAGTTCTTC. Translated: CASSLEDGFYNEQFF.

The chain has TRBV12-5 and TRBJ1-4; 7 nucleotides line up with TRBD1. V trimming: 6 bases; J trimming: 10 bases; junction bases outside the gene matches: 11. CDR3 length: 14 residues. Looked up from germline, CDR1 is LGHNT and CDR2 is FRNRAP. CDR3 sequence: CASGYQGVIGKLFF. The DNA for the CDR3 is TGTGCTAGTGGCTATCAGGGGGTTATCGGAAAACTGTTTTTT.

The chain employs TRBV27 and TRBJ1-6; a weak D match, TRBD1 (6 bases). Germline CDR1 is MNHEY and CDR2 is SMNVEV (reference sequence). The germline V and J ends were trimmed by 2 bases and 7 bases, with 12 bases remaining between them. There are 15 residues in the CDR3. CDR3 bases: TGTGCCAGCAGTTTAGGTGGACAGTCGAATTCACCCCTCCACTTT. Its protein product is CASSLGGQSNSPLHF.

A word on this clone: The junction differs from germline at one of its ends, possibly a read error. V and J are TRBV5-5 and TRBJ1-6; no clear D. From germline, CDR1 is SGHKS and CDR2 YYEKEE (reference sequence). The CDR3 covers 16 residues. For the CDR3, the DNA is TGTGCCAGCAGCCCCGCGTCCGCCTCCTCTAATTCACCCCTCCACTTT. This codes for CASSPASASSNSPLHF.

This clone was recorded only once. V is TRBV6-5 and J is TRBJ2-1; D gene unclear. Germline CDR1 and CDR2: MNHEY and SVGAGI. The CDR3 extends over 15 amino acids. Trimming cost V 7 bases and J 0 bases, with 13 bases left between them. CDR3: CASIGQRNSYNEQFF. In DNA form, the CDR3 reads TGTGCCAGCATAGGGCAGCGCAACTCCTACAATGAGCAGTTCTTC.

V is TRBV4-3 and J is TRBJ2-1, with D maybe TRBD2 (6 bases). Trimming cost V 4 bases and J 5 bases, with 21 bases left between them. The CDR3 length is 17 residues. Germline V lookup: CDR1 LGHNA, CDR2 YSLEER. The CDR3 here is CASSRGSGGTPHNEQFF. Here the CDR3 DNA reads TGCGCCAGCAGCCGGGGTAGCGGAGGGACCCCCCACAATGAGCAGTTCTTC.

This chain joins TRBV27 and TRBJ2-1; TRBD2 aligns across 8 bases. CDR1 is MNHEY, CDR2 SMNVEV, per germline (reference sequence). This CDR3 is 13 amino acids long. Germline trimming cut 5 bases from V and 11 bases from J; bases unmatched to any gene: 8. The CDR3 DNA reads TGTGCCAGCAGTCCGTTTAGCGGGGCTAAGCAGTTCTTC. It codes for CASSPFSGAKQFF.

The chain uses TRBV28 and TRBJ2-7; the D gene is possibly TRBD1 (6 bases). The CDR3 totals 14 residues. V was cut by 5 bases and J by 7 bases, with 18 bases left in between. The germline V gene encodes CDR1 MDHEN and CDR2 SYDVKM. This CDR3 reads CASSRITGTGEQYF. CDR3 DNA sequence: TGTGCCAGCAGTCGAATAACAGGGACGGGGGAGCAGTACTTC.

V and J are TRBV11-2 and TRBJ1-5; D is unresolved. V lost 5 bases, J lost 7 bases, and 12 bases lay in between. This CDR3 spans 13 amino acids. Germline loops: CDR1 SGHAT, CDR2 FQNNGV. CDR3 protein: CASSPGSAQPQHF. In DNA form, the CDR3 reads TGTGCCAGCAGCCCCGGATCAGCGCAGCCCCAGCATTTT.

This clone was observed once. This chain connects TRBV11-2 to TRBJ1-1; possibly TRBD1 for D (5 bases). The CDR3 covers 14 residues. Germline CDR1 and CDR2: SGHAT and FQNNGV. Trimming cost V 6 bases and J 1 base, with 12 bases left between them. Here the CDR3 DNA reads TGTGCCAGCAGTCGGGGACTCCAGAACACTGAAGCTTTCTTT. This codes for CASSRGLQNTEAFF.

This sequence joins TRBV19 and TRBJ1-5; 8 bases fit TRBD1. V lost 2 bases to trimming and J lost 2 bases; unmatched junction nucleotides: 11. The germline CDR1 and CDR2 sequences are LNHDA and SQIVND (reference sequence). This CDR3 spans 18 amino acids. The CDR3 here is CASSISGQVKYGNQPQHF. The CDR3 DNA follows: TGTGCCAGTAGTATATCGGGACAGGTTAAGTATGGCAATCAGCCCCAGCATTTT.